This T cell receptor (beta chain) was sequenced during a study of post-analysis software for immune sequencing data. Findings and caveats of the study: Elevated frequency relative to controls characterized several TRBV segments in patients, TRBV5-6, TRBV5-1 and TRBV20-1 among them.

In its sample, this clonotype was seen a few times. Its specificity is unknown. Trimming cost V 4 bases and J 13 bases, with 17 bases left between them. Germline V CDR1 and CDR2: SQVTM, ANQGSEA. This CDR3 has 12 amino acids. TCR beta cDNA libraries included unique molecular identifiers. Each CDR3 protein gets one entry after TCRdb re-called the PCR reads with MiXCR. This table holds about 820,000 distinct CDR3 sequences, 53% found once. The source of this sequence is a girl aged 10-17 years with multiple sclerosis. J is TRBJ2-4 and V is TRBV29-1; D is possibly TRBD1 or TRBD2 (5 bases each). Sample: blood. The CDR3 nucleotides read TGCAGCGTTGTACAGGATTACGGGAAGCAGTACTTC. Translating gives CSVVQDYGKQYF.